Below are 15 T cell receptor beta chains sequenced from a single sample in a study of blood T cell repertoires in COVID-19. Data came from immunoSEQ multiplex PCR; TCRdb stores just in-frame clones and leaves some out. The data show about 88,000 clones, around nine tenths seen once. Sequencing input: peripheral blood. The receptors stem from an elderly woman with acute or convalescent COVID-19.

The CDR3 DNA reads TGTGCCAGCAGCCTACAGGGAAACTATGGCTACACCTTC. This sequence encodes CASSLQGNYGYTF. J is TRBJ1-2 and V is TRBV7-2, with TRBD1 as a possible D gene (6 bases). Trimming removed 5 bases at V and 2 bases at J, with 9 bases between. Germline assignment: CDR1 SGHTA and CDR2 FQGNSA. The CDR3 runs 13 residues.

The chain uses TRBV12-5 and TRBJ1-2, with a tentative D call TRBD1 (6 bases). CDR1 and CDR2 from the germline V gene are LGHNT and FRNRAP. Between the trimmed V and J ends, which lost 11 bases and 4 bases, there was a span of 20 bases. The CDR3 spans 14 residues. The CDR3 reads CASSRGGNIYGYTF. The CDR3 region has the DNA TGTGCTTCGAGTAGGGGGGGAAACATCTATGGCTACACCTTC.

CDR3 sequence: CASSLDPVPNEQYF. The CDR3 bases are TGTGCCAGCAGCTTAGACCCAGTTCCCAACGAGCAGTACTTC. The chain uses TRBV7-2 and TRBJ2-7, with no clear D. CDR1 and CDR2 from the germline V gene are SGHTA and FQGNSA. This CDR3 is built from 14 residues. V was pared by 1 base and J by 5 bases, with 12 bases between.

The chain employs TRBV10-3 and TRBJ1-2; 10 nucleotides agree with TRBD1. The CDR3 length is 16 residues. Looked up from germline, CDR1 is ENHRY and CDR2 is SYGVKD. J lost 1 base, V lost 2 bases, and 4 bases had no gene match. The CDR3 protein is CAISEGQGVGNYGYTF. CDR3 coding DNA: TGTGCCATCAGTGAGGGACAGGGGGTGGGTAACTATGGCTACACCTTC.

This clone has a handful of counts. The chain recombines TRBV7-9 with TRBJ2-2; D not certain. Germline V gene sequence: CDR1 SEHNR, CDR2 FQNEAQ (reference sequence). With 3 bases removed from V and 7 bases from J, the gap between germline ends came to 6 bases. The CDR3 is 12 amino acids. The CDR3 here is CASSFPLGELFF. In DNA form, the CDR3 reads TGTGCCAGCAGCTTCCCTCTCGGGGAGCTGTTTTTT. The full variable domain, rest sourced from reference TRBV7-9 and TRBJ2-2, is DTGVSQNPRHKITKRGQNVTFRCDPISEHNRLYWYRQTLGQGPEFLTYFQNEAQLEKSRLLSDRFSAERPKGSFSTLEIQRTEQGDSAMYLCASSFPLGELFFGEGSRLTVL.

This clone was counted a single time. The CDR3 sequence: CASSLTSSGVSGNTIYF. CDR3 DNA: TGTGCCAGCTCACTAACATCTTCAGGTGTCTCTGGAAACACCATATATTTT. The chain is built from TRBV18 and TRBJ1-3; D unclear. Germline V lookup: CDR1 KGHSH, CDR2 LQKENI. V shed 4 bases and J shed 0 bases, with 16 bases lying between them. The CDR3 has 17 residues.

CDR3 loop: CASSVGGLTPYGYTF. As DNA, the CDR3 is TGTGCCAGCAGCGTGGGGGGACTGACGCCCTATGGCTACACCTTC. The chain links TRBV9 to TRBJ1-2; possibly TRBD1 for D (5 bases). V was trimmed by 2 bases and J by 4 bases, leaving 15 bases between them. The germline CDR1 and CDR2 sequences are SGDLS and YYNGEE. This CDR3 comprises 15 residues.

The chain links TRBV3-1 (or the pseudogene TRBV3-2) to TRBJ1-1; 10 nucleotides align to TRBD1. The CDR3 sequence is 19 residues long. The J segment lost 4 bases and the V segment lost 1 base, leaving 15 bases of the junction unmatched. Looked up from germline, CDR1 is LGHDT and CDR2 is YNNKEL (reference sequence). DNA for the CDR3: TGTGCCAGCAGCCAAGCTACCGCCGGGACAGGGGAATTGGGCACTGAAGCTTTCTTT. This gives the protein CASSQATAGTGELGTEAFF.

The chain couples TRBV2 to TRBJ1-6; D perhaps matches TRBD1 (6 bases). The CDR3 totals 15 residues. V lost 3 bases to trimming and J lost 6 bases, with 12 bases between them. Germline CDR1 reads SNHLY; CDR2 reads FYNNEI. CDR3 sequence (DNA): TGTGCCAGCAGTGATCGTTGGGGGCCTAATTCACCCCTCCACTTT. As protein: CASSDRWGPNSPLHF.

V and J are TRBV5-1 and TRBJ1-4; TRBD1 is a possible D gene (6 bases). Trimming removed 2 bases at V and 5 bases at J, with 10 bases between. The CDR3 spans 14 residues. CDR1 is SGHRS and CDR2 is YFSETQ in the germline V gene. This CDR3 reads CASSFWGQNEKLFF. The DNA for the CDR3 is TGCGCCAGCAGCTTCTGGGGGCAGAATGAAAAACTGTTTTTT.

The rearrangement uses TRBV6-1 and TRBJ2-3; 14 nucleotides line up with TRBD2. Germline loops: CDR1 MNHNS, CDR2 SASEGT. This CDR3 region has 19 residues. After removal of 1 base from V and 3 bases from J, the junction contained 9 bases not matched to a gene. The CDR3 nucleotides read TGTGCCAGCAGTGAAGGATTTTGGACTAGCGGGAGGAGGACAGATACGCAGTATTTT. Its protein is CASSEGFWTSGRRTDTQYF.

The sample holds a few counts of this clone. CDR3 DNA sequence: TGTGCCAGCAGCCGGGACTTTAAGGGTGAGCAGTTCTTC. Translation gives CASSRDFKGEQFF. The chain has TRBV7-2 and TRBJ2-1, with D perhaps TRBD2 (6 bases). Germline V gene data show CDR1 as SGHTA and CDR2 as FQGNSA. The V and J ends lost 5 bases and 9 bases respectively, with 14 bases between them. The CDR3 consists of 13 residues.

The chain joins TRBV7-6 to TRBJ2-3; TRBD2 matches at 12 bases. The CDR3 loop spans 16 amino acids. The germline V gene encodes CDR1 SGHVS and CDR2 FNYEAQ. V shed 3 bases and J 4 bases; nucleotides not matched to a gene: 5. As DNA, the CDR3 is TGTGCCAGCAGCTTGTCTAGCGGGGGGGGGCCAGATACGCAGTATTTT. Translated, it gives CASSLSSGGGPDTQYF.

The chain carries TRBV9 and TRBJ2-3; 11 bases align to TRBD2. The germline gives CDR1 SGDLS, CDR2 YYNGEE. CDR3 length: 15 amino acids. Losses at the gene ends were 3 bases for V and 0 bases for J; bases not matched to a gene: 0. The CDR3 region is CASSASGRSTDTQYF. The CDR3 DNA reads TGTGCCAGCAGCGCTAGCGGGAGGAGCACAGATACGCAGTATTTT.

CDR3 DNA sequence: TGTGCCAGTAGTATAGCAGCGGGGGGCACAGATACGCAGTATTTT. Amino acid sequence: CASSIAAGGTDTQYF. The chain couples TRBV19 to TRBJ2-3; 8 bases align to TRBD2. V lost 1 base to trimming and J lost 1 base; unmatched junction nucleotides: 1. Germline V gene lookup returns CDR1 LNHDA and CDR2 SQIVND (reference sequence). The CDR3 covers 15 residues.